These T cell receptor beta chains were read from a single sample in a study of blood T cell repertoires in COVID-19. The repertoire was sequenced with immunoSEQ multiplex PCR; TCRdb's copy has only in-frame clones and lacks some. The table has hundreds of thousands of clones, around 87% seen once. The sequenced sample was PBMCs or T cells enriched from blood (not recorded which). Receptor source: a man aged 35 to 55 in a cohort exposed to, infected with or recovered from COVID-19 (not recorded which). The CDR3 runs from the conserved cysteine through the conserved F or W. A D gene is named only where the DNA matches it firmly. Not every row has a clone size; where given, it reads once, few, many or a size class.

J | V | D | size | DNA | CDR3
TRBJ1-1 | TRBV9 | . | . | TGTGCCAGCAGCTTCCTTCGGACGGGGATGAACACTGAAGCTTTCTTT | CASSFLRTGMNTEAFF
TRBJ2-3 | TRBV10-1 | . | . | TGCGCCAGCAGTGACATTGGGACTCGAGGCTCAGATACGCAGTATTTT | CASSDIGTRGSDTQYF
TRBJ2-7 | TRBV19 | TRBD1 | once | TGTGCCAGTAGTACCAGGACAGGTATAAACTACGAGCAGTACTTC | CASSTRTGINYEQYF
TRBJ2-7 | TRBV11-3 | . | . | TGTGCCAGCAGCCGCCGACAAAATGCCGAGCAGTACTTC | CASSRRQNAEQYF
TRBJ2-3 | TRBV3-1/TRBV3-2 | . | . | TGTGCCAGCAGACCCTCGGGAGTAGATACGCAGTATTTT | CASRPSGVDTQYF
TRBJ2-5 | TRBV15 | TRBD2 | . | TGTGCCACCAGCCGGACTAGCGGGAGTACGGAGACCCAGTACTTC | CATSRTSGSTETQYF
TRBJ2-1 | TRBV29-1 | TRBD2 | . | TGCAGCGTTGCTGGGAGGGTTTTCTACAATGAGCAGTTCTTC | CSVAGRVFYNEQFF
TRBJ2-3 | TRBV9 | TRBD2 | . | TGTGCCAGCAGCGTAGGTCGTCTAGCGGATACTAGCACAGATACGCAGTATTTT | CASSVGRLADTSTDTQYF
TRBJ2-2 | TRBV9 | . | . | TGTGCCAGCAGCGTCGGGAGAGAGAACACCGGGGAGCTGTTTTTT | CASSVGRENTGELFF
TRBJ2-5 | TRBV11-2 | . | . | TGTGCCAGCAGCTTAGGGCAGACAAAAGAGACCCAGTACTTC | CASSLGQTKETQYF
TRBJ1-2 | TRBV5-1 | TRBD1 | once | TGCGCCAGCAGCTTAGGGACAGACTATGGCTACACCTTC | CASSLGTDYGYTF
TRBJ1-4 | TRBV4-2 | . | . | TGTGCCAGCAGCCAAGATTACCAGGAGGCAACTAATGAAAAACTGTTTTTT | CASSQDYQEATNEKLFF
TRBJ1-5 | TRBV27 | TRBD1 | . | TGTGCCAGCAGTTTGACCAGGGGGTGGGAACAGCCCCAGCATTTT | CASSLTRGWEQPQHF
TRBJ2-7 | TRBV5-1 | . | . | TGCGCCAGCAGCTTGTCTCCAGGGGCTTCCTACGAGCAGTACTTC | CASSLSPGASYEQYF
TRBJ1-4 | TRBV19 | . | . | TGTGCCAGTAGTTCGCCCAGTGTAAGCGGGAATGAAAAACTGTTTTTT | CASSSPSVSGNEKLFF
TRBJ2-7 | TRBV9 | TRBD1 | . | TGTGCCAGCAGCGTAGGCGGGACAGGGTACTACGAGCAGTACTTC | CASSVGGTGYYEQYF
TRBJ1-6 | TRBV6-4 | . | . | TGTGCCAGCAGTGACTCGACCCGGGGGAGGTCACCCCTCCACTTT | CASSDSTRGRSPLHF
TRBJ2-7 | TRBV5-1 | TRBD2 | . | TGCGCCAGCAGCTTACTAGCGGGCTCGACCTACGAGCAGTACTTC | CASSLLAGSTYEQYF
TRBJ1-2 | TRBV29-1 | . | . | TGCAGCGTTGCAGGACAGAGTCCCTATGGCTACACCTTC | CSVAGQSPYGYTF
TRBJ1-1 | TRBV29-1 | TRBD1 | once | TGCAGCGTTGCAGGGTCAGGGGGGACTGAAGCTTTCTTT | CSVAGSGGTEAFF
TRBJ2-1 | TRBV7-8 | TRBD2 | . | TGTGCCAGCAGCAAGAGCGGGAGTCCCTACAATGAGCAGTTCTTC | CASSKSGSPYNEQFF
TRBJ2-1 | TRBV30 | TRBD2 | once | TGTGCCCGAACTAGCGGGAGCGGCGGGGGTGAGCAGTTCTTC | CARTSGSGGGEQFF
TRBJ2-1 | TRBV6-8 | TRBD2 | . | TGTGCCAGCAGACCATGCCTGAGCCCGGGACTAGCGGGAGCCTCCTACAATGAGCAGTTCTTC | CASRPCLSPGLAGASYNEQFF
TRBJ2-7 | TRBV6-2/TRBV6-3 | TRBD1 | . | TGTGCCAGCAGTTACGGGGACAGACCATACGAGCAGTACTTC | CASSYGDRPYEQYF